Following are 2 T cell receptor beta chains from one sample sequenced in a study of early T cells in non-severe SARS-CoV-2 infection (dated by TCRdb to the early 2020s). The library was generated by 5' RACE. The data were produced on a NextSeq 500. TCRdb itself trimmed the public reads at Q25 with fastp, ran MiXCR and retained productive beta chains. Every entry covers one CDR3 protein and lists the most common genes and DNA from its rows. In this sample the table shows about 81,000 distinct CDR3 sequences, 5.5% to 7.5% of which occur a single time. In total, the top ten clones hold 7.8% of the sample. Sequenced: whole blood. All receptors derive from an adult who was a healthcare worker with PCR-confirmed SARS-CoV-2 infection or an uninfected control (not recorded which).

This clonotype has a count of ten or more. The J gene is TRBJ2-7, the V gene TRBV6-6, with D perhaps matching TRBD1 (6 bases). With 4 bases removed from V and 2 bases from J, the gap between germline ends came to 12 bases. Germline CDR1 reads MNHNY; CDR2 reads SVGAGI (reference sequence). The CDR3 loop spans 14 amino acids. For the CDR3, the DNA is TGTGCCAGCAGTTTCACAACAGGGACCTACGAGCAGTACTTC. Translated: CASSFTTGTYEQYF.

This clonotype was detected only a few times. The CDR3 DNA reads TGTGCCAGCGGACAGCGTTACAATGAGCAGTTCTTC. Translated, it gives CASGQRYNEQFF. V is TRBV7-2 and J is TRBJ2-1; TRBD1 might be the D (6 bases). V gave up 8 bases and J gave up 4 bases, with 9 bases separating them. The germline CDR1 and CDR2 sequences are SGHTA and FQGNSA. This CDR3 has 12 residues. Combining the CDR3 with reference TRBV7-2 and TRBJ2-1 gives the whole variable domain GAGVSQSPSNKVTEKGKDVELRCDPISGHTALYWYRQSLGQGLEFLIYFQGNSAPDKSGLPSDRFSAERTGGSVSTLTIQRTQQEDSAVYLCASGQRYNEQFFGPGTRLTVL.